A single sample is the source of the 10 T cell receptor beta chains below, sequenced in a study of Ad26.COV2.S vaccination and SARS-CoV-2 variants. Sequencing was performed with immunoSEQ multiplex PCR; in TCRdb, only in-frame clones are kept and a portion is missing. Of around 350,000 clones listed, approximately 90% are singletons. This sample comprised peripheral blood, obtained after recovery from COVID-19. These receptors came from a human donor who had recovered from COVID-19.

The chain joins TRBV2 to TRBJ1-2; D is ambiguous. Germline CDR1 reads SNHLY; CDR2 reads FYNNEI. The CDR3 spans 10 residues. V lost 8 bases, J lost 6 bases, and 7 bases lay in between. This CDR3 reads CASLRNGYTF. The DNA for the CDR3 is TGTGCCAGCTTGAGAAATGGCTACACCTTC. Complete variable domain (other parts from reference TRBV2 and TRBJ1-2): EPEVTQTPSHQVTQMGQEVILRCVPISNHLYFYWYRQILGQKVEFLVSFYNNEISEKSEIFDDQFSVERPDGSNFTLKIRSTKLEDSAMYFCASLRNGYTFGSGTRLTVV.

This chain connects TRBV12-5 to TRBJ1-4; no firm D call. Trimming took off 6 bases at V and 8 bases at J, with 13 bases between the two ends. The length of the CDR3 is 13 residues. Germline V gene data show CDR1 as LGHNT and CDR2 as FRNRAP. The CDR3 DNA sequence: TGTGCTAGTGGATGGGTTGCGGTAGAAAAACTGTTTTTT. Its translation: CASGWVAVEKLFF.

The chain is built from TRBV9 and TRBJ2-7; D possibly uses TRBD1 or TRBD2 (5 bases each). The germline V gene encodes CDR1 SGDLS and CDR2 YYNGEE. V was cut by 4 bases and J by 3 bases, with 11 bases left in between. The CDR3 covers 13 residues. The DNA for the CDR3 is TGTGCCAGCAGCCCCGGGGACGGCTACGAGCAGTACTTC. Its protein product is CASSPGDGYEQYF.

The chain employs TRBV27 and TRBJ1-2, with 10 bases aligning to TRBD1. V was pared by 9 bases and J by 0 bases, with 10 bases of the junction left unmatched. CDR3 length: 16 amino acids. CDR1 is MNHEY, CDR2 SMNVEV, per germline (reference sequence). The CDR3 DNA reads as TGTGCCAGAATAACGGGACAGGGGATGACTAACTATGGCTACACCTTC. It yields the protein CARITGQGMTNYGYTF.

CDR3 residues: CASSFRRERGEKLFF. The CDR3 region has the DNA TGTGCCAGCAGCTTTCGCAGGGAGAGGGGTGAAAAACTGTTTTTT. The chain carries TRBV7-8 and TRBJ1-4; D might be TRBD1 (5 bases). The CDR3 totals 15 residues. The germline gives CDR1 SGHVS, CDR2 FQNEAQ. V gave up 3 bases and J gave up 7 bases, with 15 bases separating them.

V and J are TRBV6-5 and TRBJ2-3, with 9 bases aligning to TRBD1. In germline, CDR1 is MNHEY, CDR2 SVGAGI. The trim removed 1 base at V and 6 bases at J, leaving 8 bases unmatched. CDR3 size: 16 residues. The CDR3 is CASSYWGTGRGDTQYF. In DNA, the CDR3 is TGTGCCAGCAGTTACTGGGGGACAGGGCGTGGGGATACGCAGTATTTT.

The genes are TRBV2 and TRBJ2-1, with D unresolved. The V gene's germline CDR1 is SNHLY and CDR2 FYNNEI. The CDR3 contains 13 residues. V was shortened by 7 bases and J by 1 base, with 8 bases between the two germline ends. The CDR3, as DNA: TGTGCCAGCAATAACGGATCCTACAATGAGCAGTTCTTC. Translating it yields CASNNGSYNEQFF.

The chain recombines TRBV5-1 with TRBJ2-2; 8 bases match TRBD2. The CDR3 contains 15 residues. Germline CDR1 and CDR2: SGHRS and YFSETQ. The trim removed 2 bases at V and 0 bases at J, leaving 0 bases unmatched. CDR3 coding DNA: TGCGCCAGCAGCTTTAGCGGGGCGAACACCGGGGAGCTGTTTTTT. Amino acids: CASSFSGANTGELFF.

V gene TRBV6-5 combines with J gene TRBJ1-5; 10 nucleotides align to TRBD1. The CDR3 has 15 amino acids. From germline, CDR1 is MNHEY and CDR2 SVGAGI. V shed 5 bases, J shed 2 bases, and the junction held 3 bases outside the gene matches. CDR3 protein: CASSRDRGGNQPQHF. In nucleotides, the CDR3 is TGTGCCAGCAGTCGGGACAGGGGAGGCAATCAGCCCCAGCATTTT.

The V call is TRBV9, the J call TRBJ2-2; D uncertain. The CDR3 extends over 16 amino acids. V was trimmed by 0 bases and J by 4 bases, leaving 13 bases between them. The germline V gene has CDR1 SGDLS and CDR2 YYNGEE. CDR3 amino acids: CASSVGVSLGTGELFF. The DNA of the CDR3 is TGTGCCAGCAGCGTAGGGGTTAGCTTAGGCACCGGGGAGCTGTTTTTT.